This T cell receptor (beta chain) was found in a study of lymphopenia after photon versus proton radiotherapy. General observations from the study: Relative stability marked proton patients; photon patients lost diversity and naive cells. Survival link was tested only in deceased patients; proton benefit remains a possibility. Larger post-nadir TCR diversity loss correlated inversely with survival in deceased patients. Oligoclonal CD8+ Temra expansion after nadir drove photon patients' diversity drop.

Germline V gene lookup returns CDR1 MDHEN and CDR2 SYDVKM. CDR3 length: 12 residues. Trimming shortened V by 9 bases and J by 8 bases, and 16 bases separated the two germline ends. Here immunoSEQ multiplex PCR was the method, and the copy in TCRdb shows in-frame clones only, minus some. The sample has approximately 30,000 clones, 83% seen once. About this clone itself: Its cognate antigen is unknown.

The starting material was peripheral blood, obtained from a patient treated with photon-based radiotherapy. This chain uses TRBV28 with TRBJ1-2; D remains ambiguous. The TCR sequence derives from a woman aged 45 to 65 with pancreatic cancer. In nucleotides, the CDR3 is TGTGCCAGTATGGCAGAACGCATGGGCTACACCTTC. Its translation: CASMAERMGYTF.